Following are 3 T cell receptor beta chains from one sample sequenced in a study of blood T cell repertoires in COVID-19. TCRdb keeps only in-frame clones here, not all; method: immunoSEQ multiplex PCR. There are about 54,000 clones in the sample; around four fifths occur only once, and roughly 2.7% lies in the top ten. Sequencing was carried out using peripheral blood. The receptors shown here come from a man between 50 and 59 years old with acute or convalescent COVID-19.

The CDR3 nucleotides read TGTGCCAGCAGTCCCACAGGGGATAGTAACACCATATATTTT. Amino acids: CASSPTGDSNTIYF. The chain is built from TRBV6-5 and TRBJ1-3; 7 positions match TRBD1. This CDR3 contains 14 residues. V gave up 5 bases and J gave up 7 bases; unmatched junction bases: 8. Per the germline V gene, CDR1 is MNHEY and CDR2 is SVGAGI.

V is TRBV6-5 and J is TRBJ1-2, with a possible D match to TRBD1 (6 bases). Per germline, CDR1 MNHEY and CDR2 SVGAGI. Trimming took 5 bases from V and 0 from J, leaving 13 bases between them. The CDR3 contains 15 residues. The CDR3 spells CASSRGQSANYGYTF. The CDR3 coding sequence is TGTGCCAGCAGTCGTGGACAGTCAGCTAACTATGGCTACACCTTC.

V and J are TRBV6-1 and TRBJ2-1; 7 bases are shared with TRBD2. Germline V gene data show CDR1 as MNHNS and CDR2 as SASEGT. This CDR3 is 15 amino acids long. The ends lost 2 bases at V and 7 bases at J; junction bases unmatched: 8. The CDR3 is CASSERGEGLNEQFF. The CDR3 DNA reads as TGTGCCAGCAGTGAACGGGGGGAGGGTCTGAATGAGCAGTTCTTC.